The 29 T cell receptor beta chains presented below share a single source sample, sequenced in a study of T cell responses to AZD1222 COVID-19 vaccine. The assay was immunoSEQ multiplex PCR, and TCRdb's table has in-frame clones only and misses some. The sample lists around 130,000 clones; about 94% were seen once. The material sequenced was peripheral blood, taken on day 0 of AZD1222 vaccination. The receptors come from an adult in good health.

The chain couples TRBV14 to TRBJ2-1; D is possibly TRBD1 (5 bases). Germline CDR1 and CDR2: SGHDN and FVKESK. V was cut by 1 base and J by 8 bases, with 6 bases left in between. CDR3 length equals 12 residues. The CDR3 DNA sequence: TGTGCCAGCAGCCAAGTAGGGGATGAGCAGTTCTTC. Residues: CASSQVGDEQFF.

The CDR3 DNA reads TGTGCCAGCTCACCACGAGAGGTAAATACGCAGTATTTT. Translated: CASSPREVNTQYF. The chain carries TRBV18 and TRBJ2-3; D is unclear. In germline, CDR1 is KGHSH, CDR2 LQKENI. The CDR3 is made up of 13 amino acids. Trimming took 1 base from V and 7 from J, leaving 9 bases between them.

Written as DNA, the CDR3 is TGTGCCAGCAGTACGGCGGCGAGCTTGGAAGCTTTCTTT. Its translation is CASSTAASLEAFF. The V and J genes are TRBV6-5 and TRBJ1-1; no firm D call. The CDR3 runs to 13 residues. Germline CDR1 and CDR2: MNHEY and SVGAGI. V was shortened by 5 bases and J by 8 bases, with 15 bases between the two germline ends.

This rearrangement joins TRBV5-8 to TRBJ2-1; D remains unclear. The CDR3 loop spans 16 amino acids. Deletions cut 0 bases from V and 5 bases from J, with 15 bases between. CDR1 and CDR2 from the germline V gene are SGHTS and YDEGEE. In DNA, the CDR3 is TGTGCCAGCAGCTTGGATTCTATACCACCCAACAATGAGCAGTTCTTC. Protein product: CASSLDSIPPNNEQFF.

With respect to this clone: This sample includes further DNA sequences coding for the same CDR3. V usage is TRBV7-2 and J usage is TRBJ1-5; TRBD1 matches at 7 bases. This CDR3 has 14 residues. The V gene end was trimmed by 1 base and the J gene end by 7 bases; junction bases not matched to a gene: 4. Per the germline V gene, CDR1 is SGHTA and CDR2 is FQGNSA. The CDR3 DNA follows: TGTGCCAGCAGCTTAGTCCAGGGGGGGCAGCCCCAGCATTTT. It yields the protein CASSLVQGGQPQHF.

The genes are TRBV9 and TRBJ1-1; D is ambiguous. Germline CDR1 is SGDLS and CDR2 is YYNGEE. V lost 2 bases and J 0 bases, leaving 8 bases between the germline ends. There are 14 residues in the CDR3. The DNA of the CDR3 is TGTGCCAGCAGCGTCACGGGAATGAACACTGAAGCTTTCTTT. It is translated as CASSVTGMNTEAFF.

V is TRBV2 and J is TRBJ2-1, with 8 bases that match TRBD2. The CDR3 runs 14 residues. Trimming at V came to 9 bases and at J to 0 bases, leaving 4 bases not matched to a gene. Per the germline V gene, CDR1 is SNHLY and CDR2 is FYNNEI. CDR3 DNA sequence: TGTGCCAGTGTAGCGGGGAGCTCCTACAATGAGCAGTTCTTC. Translated, it gives CASVAGSSYNEQFF.

The chain is built from TRBV5-1 and TRBJ1-4; unclear D gene. The CDR3 length is 15 residues. Trimming took 4 bases from V and 7 from J, leaving 17 bases between them. Per germline, CDR1 SGHRS and CDR2 YFSETQ. The CDR3 region has the DNA TGCGCCAGCAGCGTAGGAGGCGGTGGGATTGAAAAACTGTTTTTT. Protein sequence: CASSVGGGGIEKLFF.

The V and J genes are TRBV9 and TRBJ2-2, with D maybe TRBD1 (5 bases). CDR1 and CDR2 from the germline V gene are SGDLS and YYNGEE. This CDR3 comprises 13 residues. Trimming left V 5 bases short and J 2 bases short, with 7 bases between. The CDR3 here is CASRGLNTGELFF. The DNA for the CDR3 is TGTGCCAGCAGGGGGCTTAACACCGGGGAGCTGTTTTTT.

V usage is TRBV5-5 and J usage is TRBJ1-4; perhaps TRBD1 as D (5 bases). CDR1 is SGHKS and CDR2 is YYEKEE in the germline V gene (reference sequence). The CDR3 length is 16 residues. V lost 2 bases and J lost 0, with 11 bases in between. CDR3 nucleotides: TGTGCCAGCAGCTTTGAGGGGCCCCCAACTAATGAAAAACTGTTTTTT. It is translated as CASSFEGPPTNEKLFF.

The chain uses TRBV12-3 or TRBV12-4 and TRBJ1-1; D unresolved. The CDR3 sequence is 11 residues long. V was pared by 1 base and J by 7 bases, with 4 bases between. CDR3 protein: CASSLDGEAFF. CDR3 DNA: TGTGCCAGCAGTTTAGACGGTGAAGCTTTCTTT.

This sequence joins TRBV4-1 and TRBJ1-3; 7 nucleotides agree with TRBD1. Germline V gives CDR1 MGHRA, CDR2 YSYEKL. V dropped 9 bases and J dropped 0; count of bases not matched to a gene: 11. The CDR3 length is 16 residues. The CDR3 here is CASGVGGQVSGNTIYF. CDR3 nucleotides: TGCGCCAGTGGCGTGGGAGGACAGGTCTCTGGAAACACCATATATTTT.

The rearrangement links TRBV7-2 to TRBJ1-5; a weak D match, TRBD1 (6 bases). The germline V gene has CDR1 SGHTA and CDR2 FQGNSA. Trimming removed 5 bases at V and 2 bases at J, with 13 bases between. CDR3 length: 15 amino acids. CDR3 protein: CASSQGGHGNQPQHF. For the CDR3, the DNA is TGTGCCAGCAGCCAAGGGGGGCACGGCAATCAGCCCCAGCATTTT. The full variable domain, rest sourced from reference TRBV7-2 and TRBJ1-5, is GAGVSQSPSNKVTEKGKDVELRCDPISGHTALYWYRQSLGQGLEFLIYFQGNSAPDKSGLPSDRFSAERTGGSVSTLTIQRTQQEDSAVYLCASSQGGHGNQPQHFGDGTRLSIL.

This rearrangement joins TRBV11-2 to TRBJ1-1; 10 bases agree with TRBD1. The J segment lost 5 bases and the V segment lost 7 bases, leaving 10 bases of the junction unmatched. The germline CDR1 and CDR2 sequences are SGHAT and FQNNGV. The CDR3 is made up of 15 amino acids. CDR3 sequence (DNA): TGTGCCAGCACTACCGGGGCGGGACAGGGGACTGAAGCTTTCTTT. It translates to CASTTGAGQGTEAFF.

This clone showed up just once. J is TRBJ1-2 and V is TRBV6-4, with D possibly matching TRBD1 (5 bases). Germline V lookup: CDR1 MRHNA, CDR2 SNTAGT. Trimming cost V 6 bases and J 1 base, with 12 bases left between them. CDR3 length: 14 amino acids. DNA for the CDR3: TGTGCCAGCAGCCGGGACGGAGATAACTATGGCTACACCTTC. It encodes CASSRDGDNYGYTF.

CDR3 in DNA: TGTGCCAGCAGTGAATCCCGGGACAGCTATGGCTACACCTTC. It encodes CASSESRDSYGYTF. The chain combines TRBV6-1 with TRBJ1-2; 7 bases align to TRBD1. In germline, CDR1 is MNHNS, CDR2 SASEGT. There are 14 residues in the CDR3. The trim removed 2 bases at V and 4 bases at J, leaving 4 bases unmatched.

The gene calls are TRBV6-2 or TRBV6-3 and TRBJ1-1; 9 positions agree with TRBD1. The length of the CDR3 is 13 residues. Per the germline V gene, CDR1 is MNHEY and CDR2 is SVGEGT. V trimming: 6 bases; J trimming: 4 bases; junction bases outside the gene matches: 3. CDR3 sequence: CASSPTGGTEAFF. The DNA for the CDR3 is TGTGCCAGCAGCCCGACAGGGGGCACTGAAGCTTTCTTT.

The chain employs TRBV12-3 or TRBV12-4 and TRBJ1-2; D is ambiguous. Trimming stripped 4 bases from V and 4 bases from J, with 10 bases between. The CDR3 has 13 residues. The CDR3 spells CASSSDLSYGYTF. In nucleotides, the CDR3 is TGTGCCAGCAGTTCGGACCTCAGCTATGGCTACACCTTC.

The chain employs TRBV7-8 and TRBJ1-1; D possibly corresponds to TRBD1 (6 bases). Trimming removed 5 bases from V and 6 bases from J, with 16 bases in between. The CDR3 is 14 residues long. Looked up from germline, CDR1 is SGHVS and CDR2 is FQNEAQ. The DNA for the CDR3 is TGTGCCAGCAGCATAACAACAGGGTTAGCTGAAGCTTTCTTT. This codes for CASSITTGLAEAFF.

This sequence joins TRBV9 and TRBJ2-5; 9 nucleotides align to TRBD2. This CDR3 comprises 17 residues. Germline V CDR1 and CDR2: SGDLS, YYNGEE. V shed 1 base and J 1 base; nucleotides not matched to a gene: 8. The CDR3 region has the DNA TGTGCCAGCAGCGTATCGGTAGCGGGGGCCAGCCAAGAGACCCAGTACTTC. Amino acids: CASSVSVAGASQETQYF.

The CDR3 reads CASRLGHANQPQHF. The CDR3 region has the DNA TGTGCCAGCAGGCTGGGACACGCCAATCAGCCCCAGCATTTT. V gene TRBV2 combines with J gene TRBJ1-5; D is perhaps TRBD1 (6 bases). V was shortened by 6 bases and J by 3 bases, with 12 bases between the two germline ends. Per germline, CDR1 SNHLY and CDR2 FYNNEI. CDR3 length: 14 residues.

The J gene is TRBJ1-2, the V gene TRBV19, with unresolved D. Trimming took off 6 bases at V and 8 bases at J, with 31 bases between the two ends. Germline V gives CDR1 LNHDA, CDR2 SQIVND (reference sequence). The CDR3 extends over 18 amino acids. As DNA, the CDR3 is TGTGCCAGTAGCTCGGGGAGGCTCCCCAACATGGCCGTGAAGGGCTACACCTTC. Protein: CASSSGRLPNMAVKGYTF.

The V call is TRBV11-2, the J call TRBJ1-2; no clear D gene. The CDR3 is made up of 14 amino acids. CDR1 and CDR2 (germline): SGHAT, FQNNGV. V lost 3 bases to trimming and J lost 0 bases, with 8 bases between them. CDR3 sequence: CASSFGGANYGYTF. DNA for the CDR3: TGTGCCAGCAGCTTCGGCGGTGCTAACTATGGCTACACCTTC.

This CDR3 is CATTDSRAEAFF. The CDR3 bases are TGTGCCACTACGGACAGCCGCGCTGAAGCTTTCTTT. The chain carries TRBV7-9 and TRBJ1-1; maybe TRBD1 (6 bases). In germline, CDR1 is SEHNR, CDR2 FQNEAQ (reference sequence). The CDR3 runs 12 residues. V lost 10 bases to trimming and J lost 6 bases, with 15 bases between them.

The chain links TRBV7-2 to TRBJ2-7; D is unresolved. The germline CDR1 and CDR2 sequences are SGHTA and FQGNSA. V lost 5 bases to trimming and J lost 3 bases, with 5 bases between them. The CDR3 runs 11 residues. The CDR3 region is CASSPNYEQYF. The CDR3 nucleotides are TGTGCCAGCAGCCCGAACTACGAGCAGTACTTC. Variable domain in full (rest from reference TRBV7-2 and TRBJ2-7): GAGVSQSPSNKVTEKGKDVELRCDPISGHTALYWYRQSLGQGLEFLIYFQGNSAPDKSGLPSDRFSAERTGGSVSTLTIQRTQQEDSAVYLCASSPNYEQYFGPGTRLTVT.

This sequence joins TRBV21-1 and TRBJ1-5; the table's D call, TRBD1, has no DNA check behind it. TRBV21-1 is recorded as a pseudogene. The CDR3 loop spans 16 amino acids. The CDR3 loop is CASSDLKTARGQPQHF. CDR3 bases: TGTGCCAGCAGCGACCTCAAGACAGCGAGAGGACAGCCCCAGCATTTT.

The V call is TRBV5-1, the J call TRBJ1-6; weak D call: TRBD1 (5 bases). Germline CDR1 SGHRS, CDR2 YFSETQ. The CDR3 runs to 14 residues. V lost 0 bases, J lost 6 bases, and 7 bases lay in between. The CDR3 reads CASSLGQSNSPLHF. DNA of the CDR3: TGCGCCAGCAGCTTGGGACAGAGTAATTCACCCCTCCACTTT.

This chain connects TRBV5-1 to TRBJ1-3, with unresolved D. Trimming took off 1 base at V and 0 bases at J, with 8 bases between the two ends. Germline V gives CDR1 SGHRS, CDR2 YFSETQ. This CDR3 has 15 amino acids. CDR3: CASSLIGSSGNTIYF. In DNA form, the CDR3 reads TGCGCCAGCAGCTTGATAGGTAGCTCTGGAAACACCATATATTTT.

The chain has TRBV10-3 and TRBJ1-2, with no clear D. The germline V gene encodes CDR1 ENHRY and CDR2 SYGVKD. V shed 8 bases and J shed 2 bases, with 9 bases lying between them. This CDR3 region has 12 residues. CDR3 DNA: TGTGCCATCCACAATGAAAACTATGGCTACACCTTC. This translates into CAIHNENYGYTF.